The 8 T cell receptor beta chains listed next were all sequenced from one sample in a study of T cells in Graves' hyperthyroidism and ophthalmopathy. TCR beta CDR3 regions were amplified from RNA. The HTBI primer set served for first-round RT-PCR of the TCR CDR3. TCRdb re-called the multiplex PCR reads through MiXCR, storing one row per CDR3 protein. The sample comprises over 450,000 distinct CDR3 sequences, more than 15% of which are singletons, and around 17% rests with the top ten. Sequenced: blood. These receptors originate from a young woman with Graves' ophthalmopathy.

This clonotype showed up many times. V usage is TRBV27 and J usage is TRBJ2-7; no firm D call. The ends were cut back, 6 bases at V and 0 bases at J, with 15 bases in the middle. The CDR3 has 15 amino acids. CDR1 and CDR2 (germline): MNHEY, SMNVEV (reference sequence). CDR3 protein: CASSPTTRSSYEQYF. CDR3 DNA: TGTGCCAGCAGCCCGACGACAAGGAGCTCCTACGAGCAGTACTTC.

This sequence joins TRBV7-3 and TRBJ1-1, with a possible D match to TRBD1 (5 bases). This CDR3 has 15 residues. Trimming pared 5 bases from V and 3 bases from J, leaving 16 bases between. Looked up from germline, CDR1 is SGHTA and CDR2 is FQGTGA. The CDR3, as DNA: TGTGCCAGCAGCACAGACGGCAGGGAGTACACTGAAGCTTTCTTT. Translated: CASSTDGREYTEAFF.

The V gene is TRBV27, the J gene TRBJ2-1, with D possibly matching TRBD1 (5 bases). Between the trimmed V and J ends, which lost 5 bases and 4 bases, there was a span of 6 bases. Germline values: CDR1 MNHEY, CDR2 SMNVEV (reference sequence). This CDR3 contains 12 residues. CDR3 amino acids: CASSDRYNEQFF. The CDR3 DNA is TGTGCCAGCAGTGACAGATACAATGAGCAGTTCTTC.

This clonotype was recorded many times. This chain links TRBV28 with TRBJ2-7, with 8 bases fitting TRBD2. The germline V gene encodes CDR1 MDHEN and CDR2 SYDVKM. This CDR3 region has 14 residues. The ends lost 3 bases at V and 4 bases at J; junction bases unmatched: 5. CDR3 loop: CASSFSPSGYEQYF. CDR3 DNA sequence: TGTGCCAGCAGTTTTAGCCCTAGCGGGTACGAGCAGTACTTC. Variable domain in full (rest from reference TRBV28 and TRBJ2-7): DVKVTQSSRYLVKRTGEKVFLECVQDMDHENMFWYRQDPGLGLRLIYFSYDVKMKEKGDIPEGYSVSREKKERFSLILESASTNQTSMYLCASSFSPSGYEQYFGPGTRLTVT.

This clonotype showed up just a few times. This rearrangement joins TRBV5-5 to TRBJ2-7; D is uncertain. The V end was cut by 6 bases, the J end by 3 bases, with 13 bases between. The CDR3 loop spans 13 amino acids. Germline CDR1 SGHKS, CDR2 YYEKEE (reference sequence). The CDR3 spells CASNPMNIYEQYF. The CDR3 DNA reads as TGTGCCAGCAACCCGATGAACATCTACGAGCAGTACTTC.

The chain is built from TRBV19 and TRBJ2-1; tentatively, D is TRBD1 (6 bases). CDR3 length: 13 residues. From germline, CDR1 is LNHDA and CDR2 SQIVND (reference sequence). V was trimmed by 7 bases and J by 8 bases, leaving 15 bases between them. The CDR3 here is CASTQGQYDEQFF. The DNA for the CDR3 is TGTGCCAGTACCCAAGGACAGTACGATGAGCAGTTCTTC.

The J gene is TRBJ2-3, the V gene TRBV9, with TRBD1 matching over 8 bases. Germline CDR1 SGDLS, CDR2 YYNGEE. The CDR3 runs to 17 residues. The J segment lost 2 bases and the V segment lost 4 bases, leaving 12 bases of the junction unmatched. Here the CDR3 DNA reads TGTGCCAGCAGCAGTGACCCGGGACAGGTCTCCACAGATACGCAGTATTTT. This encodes CASSSDPGQVSTDTQYF.

Here the CDR3 reads CASSTRAPKKGVRTDTQYF. DNA of the CDR3: TGTGCCAGCAGTACCCGGGCCCCAAAAAAGGGCGTCCGCACAGATACGCAGTATTTT. The rearrangement uses TRBV28 and TRBJ2-3, with unresolved D. Per the germline V gene, CDR1 is MDHEN and CDR2 is SYDVKM. The CDR3 length is 19 residues. V lost 5 bases and J lost 1, with 25 bases in between.